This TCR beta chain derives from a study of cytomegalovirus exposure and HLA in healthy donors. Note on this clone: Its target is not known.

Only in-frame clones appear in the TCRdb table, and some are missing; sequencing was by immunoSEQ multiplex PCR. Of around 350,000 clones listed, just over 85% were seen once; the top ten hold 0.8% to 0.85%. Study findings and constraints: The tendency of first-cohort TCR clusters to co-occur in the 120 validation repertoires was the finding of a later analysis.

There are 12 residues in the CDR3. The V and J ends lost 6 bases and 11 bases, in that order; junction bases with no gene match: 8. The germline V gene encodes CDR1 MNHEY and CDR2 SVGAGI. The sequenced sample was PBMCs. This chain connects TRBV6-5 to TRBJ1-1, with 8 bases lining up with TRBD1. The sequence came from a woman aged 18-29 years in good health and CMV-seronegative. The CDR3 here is CASSLGQVIAFF. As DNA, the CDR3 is TGTGCCAGCAGCTTGGGACAGGTAATTGCTTTCTTT.